In its sample, the clone carrying this TCR beta chain was seen a few times. This specimen belongs to a study of T cells in tumors after PD-1 blockade. The germline gives CDR1 SNHLY, CDR2 FYNNEI. V lost 8 bases and J 3 bases, leaving 5 bases between the germline ends. The CDR3 is 10 amino acids. The protocol was immunoSEQ multiplex PCR, while the TCRdb copy is restricted to in-frame clones and leaves out a portion. Found here are approximately 47,000 clones, around four fifths of them singletons; the top ten hold 8.7%. This sequence joins TRBV2 and TRBJ2-7, with unresolved D. The material was PBMCs, obtained before anti-PD-1 therapy. The receptor was derived from a human donor with advanced basal cell or squamous cell carcinoma (not recorded which). This chain's CDR3 is CASSYYEQYF. As DNA, the CDR3 is TGTGCCAGCTCCTACTACGAGCAGTACTTC.